The sample holds a few counts of the clone carrying this T cell receptor beta chain. Its antigen is still unknown. The CDR3 contains 12 residues. V lost 5 bases and J 4 bases, leaving 9 bases between the germline ends. The data derive from a study of identical twins. Whole-study results and caveats: Twin pairs' shared out-of-frame alpha sequences were enriched in low generation probability. Insertions ran lower in abundant cord blood beta clonotypes, though not in memory repertoires.

TCRdb used MiXCR to reprocess the 5' RACE reads, holding one entry per CDR3 protein. The sample carries 550,000 to 700,000 distinct CDR3 sequences, approximately 9.6% recorded once. This same sample was also part of a study on yellow fever vaccine responses in identical twins. That source reports: Reported findings indicate that twins' vaccine T cell responses seemed partially convergent, partially personalized.

The gene calls are TRBV12-3 or TRBV12-4 and TRBJ2-7; D ambiguous. Sequencing input: PBMCs. The TCR originated in a woman aged 18 to 35 in good health. CDR3 DNA: TGTGCCAGCAGTGCTTGGGGTTACGAGCAGTACTTC. It is translated as CASSAWGYEQYF.